These 27 T cell receptor beta chains were all obtained from the same sample, sequenced in a study of T cells in Graves' hyperthyroidism and ophthalmopathy. The CDR3 regions of TCR beta were amplified from RNA transcripts. HTBI primers were used for first-round RT-PCR of the TCR CDR3. MiXCR, applied by TCRdb to the multiplex PCR reads, yields one record per CDR3 protein. Among fewer than 450,000 distinct CDR3 sequences listed, 12% to 15% were seen once. The sequenced material came from blood. These receptors came from a woman aged 55-75 years with Graves' ophthalmopathy.

At least ten counts were recorded for this clonotype. The gene calls are TRBV7-8 and TRBJ2-1, with D maybe TRBD1 (5 bases). There are 15 residues in the CDR3. Germline CDR1 SGHVS, CDR2 FQNEAQ. The ends were cut back, 5 bases at V and 7 bases at J, with 18 bases in the middle. The CDR3 region is CASSPERATANEQFF. CDR3 sequence (DNA): TGTGCCAGCAGCCCAGAGAGAGCGACAGCAAATGAGCAGTTCTTC. The whole variable domain, filled in from reference TRBV7-8 and TRBJ2-1, reads GAGVSQSPRYKVAKRGQDVALRCDPISGHVSLFWYQQALGQGPEFLTYFQNEAQLDKSGLPSDRFFAERPEGSVSTLKIQRTQQEDSAVYLCASSPERATANEQFFGPGTRLTVL.

This clonotype was observed a few times. The J gene is TRBJ2-1, the V gene TRBV28; 11 bases are shared with TRBD1. Germline lookup yields CDR1 MDHEN and CDR2 SYDVKM. The CDR3 consists of 14 residues. V was pared by 6 bases and J by 9 bases, with 7 bases of the junction left unmatched. CDR3 DNA: TGTGCCAGCAGACGGCCCGGGACAGGGGGTGAGCAGTTCTTC. It codes for CASRRPGTGGEQFF.

The table lists this clonotype with many counts. This sequence joins TRBV7-2 and TRBJ2-7; 9 bases align to TRBD2. This CDR3 spans 18 amino acids. Trimming took 3 bases from V and 0 from J; bases not matched to a gene: 12. CDR1 is SGHTA and CDR2 is FQGNSA in the germline V gene. CDR3 DNA sequence: TGTGCCAGCAGCTTGGCTAGCGGGGCTCCAGGGGGCTCCTACGAGCAGTACTTC. Its protein is CASSLASGAPGGSYEQYF.

The chain couples TRBV7-3 to TRBJ2-3; possible D gene TRBD1, 5 bases. V dropped 6 bases and J dropped 2 bases, with 15 bases sitting between them. CDR1 is SGHTA and CDR2 is FQGTGA in the germline V gene. The CDR3 is 15 amino acids. The CDR3 DNA follows: TGTGCCAGCAGTCCAACAGGAGCGATCACAGATACGCAGTATTTT. Encoded protein: CASSPTGAITDTQYF. The variable domain in full, completed from reference TRBV7-3 and TRBJ2-3, reads GAGVSQTPSNKVTEKGKYVELRCDPISGHTALYWYRQSLGQGPEFLIYFQGTGAADDSGLPNDRFFAVRPEGSVSTLKIQRTERGDSAVYLCASSPTGAITDTQYFGPGTRLTVL.

On this clonotype itself: Just one base apart from a much larger clone, this may be a read error. The rearrangement links TRBV7-2 to TRBJ2-5; D unresolved. Germline CDR1 SGHTA, CDR2 FQGNSA. This CDR3 contains 10 residues. CDR3 in DNA: TGTGCCAGCAGCTTAAGGTTTGAGCACTTC. It codes for CASSLRFEHF.

The rearrangement uses TRBV7-8 and TRBJ1-5; D may be TRBD1 (5 bases). With 5 bases removed from V and 0 bases from J, the gap between germline ends came to 17 bases. CDR1 is SGHVS, CDR2 FQNEAQ, per germline. The CDR3 loop spans 17 amino acids. The CDR3 coding sequence is TGTGCCAGCAGCGTCGTTGGGGGTCGGAATAGCAATCAGCCCCAGCATTTT. Protein product: CASSVVGGRNSNQPQHF.

This clonotype came up many times. The rearrangement joins TRBV29-1 to TRBJ1-2, with a weak D call TRBD1 (5 bases). V was pared by 4 bases and J by 5 bases, with 11 bases between. The CDR3 is 12 residues long. CDR1 and CDR2 (germline): SQVTM, ANQGSEA. CDR3 protein: CSVVGTAYGYTF. CDR3 in DNA: TGCAGCGTTGTCGGGACCGCTTATGGCTACACCTTC. Full variable domain (outside the CDR3, taken from reference TRBV29-1 and TRBJ1-2): SAVISQKPSRDICQRGTSLTIQCQVDSQVTMMFWYRQQPGQSLTLIATANQGSEATYESGFVIDKFPISRPNLTFSTLTVSNMSPEDSSIYLCSVVGTAYGYTFGSGTRLTVV.

The CDR3 DNA is TGCAGTGCTACCCGGAGGAACACTGAAGCTTTCTTT. Amino acid sequence: CSATRRNTEAFF. The chain recombines TRBV20-1 with TRBJ1-1; D remains ambiguous. Germline lookup yields CDR1 DFQATT and CDR2 SNEGSKA (reference sequence). The V and J ends lost 4 bases and 1 base respectively, with 7 bases between them. The CDR3 is made up of 12 amino acids.

This clonotype was recorded at least ten times. This chain connects TRBV7-3 to TRBJ2-1; 11 positions agree with TRBD2. CDR1 SGHTA and CDR2 FQGTGA come from the germline V gene. With V trimmed by 4 bases and J by 2 bases, 7 bases remained unmatched. The CDR3 totals 17 residues. CDR3: CASSSELAGATYNEQFF. The CDR3 region has the DNA TGTGCCAGCAGCTCGGAACTAGCGGGAGCGACCTACAATGAGCAGTTCTTC.

This clonotype was counted ten times or more. The chain uses TRBV12-5 and TRBJ2-5; TRBD2 agrees at 10 bases. The CDR3 has 15 amino acids. V shed 6 bases, J shed 5 bases, and the junction held 9 bases outside the gene matches. Germline V gives CDR1 LGHNT, CDR2 FRNRAP. The CDR3: CASGAGTSVDETQYF. As DNA, the CDR3 is TGTGCTAGTGGCGCTGGGACTAGCGTTGATGAGACCCAGTACTTC.

This clonotype was seen a few times. This rearrangement joins TRBV28 to TRBJ2-1; 8 bases align to TRBD2. The germline V gene has CDR1 MDHEN and CDR2 SYDVKM. The CDR3 sequence is 15 residues long. Trimming cost V 6 bases and J 0 bases; bases outside gene matches: 4. Here the CDR3 DNA reads TGTGCCAGCAGGGGGACTAGAAGCTCCTACAATGAGCAGTTCTTC. It is translated as CASRGTRSSYNEQFF.

This clonotype was recorded many times. This chain connects TRBV5-1 to TRBJ2-4; 7 bases are shared with TRBD1. The CDR3 totals 16 residues. J lost 0 bases, V lost 4 bases, and 7 bases had no gene match. The germline V gene encodes CDR1 SGHRS and CDR2 YFSETQ. CDR3 DNA sequence: TGCGCCAGCAGCACCGACAGGGAGATAGCCAAAAACATTCAGTACTTC. Translated: CASSTDREIAKNIQYF. Full variable domain (outside the CDR3, taken from reference TRBV5-1 and TRBJ2-4): KAGVTQTPRYLIKTRGQQVTLSCSPISGHRSVSWYQQTPGQGLQFLFEYFSETQRNKGNFPGRFSGRQFSNSRSEMNVSTLELGDSALYLCASSTDREIAKNIQYFGAGTRLSVL.

In its sample, this clonotype was seen a few times. This chain uses TRBV10-3 with TRBJ2-5; 7 positions match TRBD1. The CDR3 is made up of 14 amino acids. Per germline, CDR1 ENHRY and CDR2 SYGVKD. V trimming: 3 bases; J trimming: 1 base; junction bases outside the gene matches: 2. CDR3 amino acids: CAISEQGPQETQYF. CDR3 in DNA: TGTGCCATCAGTGAACAGGGGCCCCAAGAGACCCAGTACTTC.

This clonotype was found many times. The J gene is TRBJ2-1, the V gene TRBV10-1; 7 bases match TRBD2. The junction had 16 bases not matched to a gene; V was cut back by 4 bases and J by 10 bases. The CDR3 is made up of 16 amino acids. Per germline, CDR1 WNHNN and CDR2 SYGVQD (reference sequence). As DNA, the CDR3 is TGCGCCAGCAGTGTATGTACTAGCGTGAAGGGATGGGAGCAGTTCTTC. Protein product: CASSVCTSVKGWEQFF.

This clonotype has a count of ten or more. CDR3 protein: CASSSWRTGFSNEQFF. As DNA, the CDR3 is TGTGCCAGCAGTTCCTGGCGGACAGGATTTAGCAATGAGCAGTTCTTC. The chain has TRBV12-3 or TRBV12-4 and TRBJ2-1, with TRBD1 matching over 7 bases. The CDR3 runs 16 residues. J lost 6 bases, V lost 4 bases, and 12 bases had no gene match.

This clonotype was detected only a few times. This sequence joins TRBV29-1 and TRBJ2-3; D may be TRBD1 or TRBD2 (6 bases each). V lost 7 bases, J lost 0 bases, and 11 bases lay in between. The CDR3 is 13 residues long. CDR1 is SQVTM, CDR2 ANQGSEA, per germline. The CDR3 is CSATGASTDTQYF. CDR3 coding DNA: TGCAGCGCAACGGGGGCTAGCACAGATACGCAGTATTTT.

This clonotype has at least ten counts. The V and J genes are TRBV9 and TRBJ2-7, with 7 bases that match TRBD1. V trimming: 1 base; J trimming: 3 bases; junction bases outside the gene matches: 4. The CDR3 totals 14 residues. Germline values: CDR1 SGDLS, CDR2 YYNGEE. CDR3 sequence: CASSVRPGGYEQYF. As DNA, the CDR3 is TGTGCCAGCAGCGTAAGGCCAGGGGGCTACGAGCAGTACTTC.

This clonotype was recorded at least ten times. The rearrangement uses TRBV28 and TRBJ2-1, with TRBD2 matching 10 bases. Germline V gene lookup returns CDR1 MDHEN and CDR2 SYDVKM. There are 15 residues in the CDR3. V trimming: 6 bases; J trimming: 4 bases; junction bases outside the gene matches: 6. CDR3 coding DNA: TGTGCCAGCAGCGAAGCGGGAGGGCCATACAATGAGCAGTTCTTC. Its translation is CASSEAGGPYNEQFF.

This clonotype was counted many times. The chain links TRBV7-2 to TRBJ2-7, with D possibly being TRBD2 (5 bases). The CDR3 runs to 16 residues. Germline assignment: CDR1 SGHTA and CDR2 FQGNSA. Trimming cost V 0 bases and J 4 bases, with 16 bases left between them. Written as DNA, the CDR3 is TGTGCCAGCAGCTTAGCAAACATCGGCGGGTCTTACGAGCAGTACTTC. Translating it yields CASSLANIGGSYEQYF.

This clonotype occurred many times. This chain connects TRBV30 to TRBJ1-5, with 7 bases aligning to TRBD1. There are 13 residues in the CDR3. Germline trimming cut 5 bases from V and 5 bases from J; bases unmatched to any gene: 6. CDR1 and CDR2 (germline): GTSNPN, SVGIG (reference sequence). This CDR3 is CAWSGDSYQPQHF. The CDR3 nucleotides are TGTGCCTGGTCGGGGGACAGCTATCAGCCCCAGCATTTT.

About this clonotype: The CDR3 does not close with the conserved phenylalanine or tryptophan, likely indicating a read error. The CDR3 here is CASSDSRVSGELFL. DNA for the CDR3: TGTGCCAGCAGTGACTCGAGGGTCTCCGGGGAGCTGTTTCTT. The chain carries TRBV6-4 and TRBJ2-2, with D perhaps matching TRBD2 (5 bases). The germline V gene has CDR1 MRHNA and CDR2 SNTAGT. V dropped 0 bases and J dropped 6 bases, with 8 bases sitting between them. The CDR3 is made up of 14 amino acids.

This clonotype has ten or more counts. The V and J genes are TRBV6-1 and TRBJ1-1, with 8 bases fitting TRBD1. The CDR3 length is 17 residues. V was clipped by 6 bases and J by 1 base; unmatched bases: 13. The germline CDR1 and CDR2 sequences are MNHNS and SASEGT. Written as DNA, the CDR3 is TGTGCCAGCAGCCACGACTCCCGGACAGGGCCGAACACTGAAGCTTTCTTT. Translating gives CASSHDSRTGPNTEAFF.

The genes are TRBV12-3 or TRBV12-4 and TRBJ1-5, with 11 bases identical to TRBD1. The CDR3 runs 16 residues. With V trimmed by 3 bases and J by 0 bases, 1 base remained unmatched. This CDR3 reads CASSFGTGGSNQPQHF. The CDR3 DNA is TGTGCCAGCAGTTTCGGGACAGGGGGTAGCAATCAGCCCCAGCATTTT.

The chain's CDR3 is CATSETTAEQFF. CDR3 nucleotides: TGTGCCACCAGTGAAACGACGGCAGAGCAGTTCTTC. The chain couples TRBV24-1 to TRBJ2-1; D not certain. The V and J ends lost 4 bases and 10 bases respectively, with 10 bases between them. The V gene's germline CDR1 is KGHDR and CDR2 SFDVKD. The CDR3 runs 12 residues.

This clonotype occurred a few times. The V gene is TRBV27, the J gene TRBJ2-7, with 7 nucleotides matching TRBD2. With V trimmed by 5 bases and J by 0 bases, 4 bases remained unmatched. The CDR3 has 14 amino acids. CDR1 MNHEY and CDR2 SMNVEV come from the germline V gene (reference sequence). Here the CDR3 DNA reads TGTGCCAGCAGTGCAGCGGGATCCTCCTACGAGCAGTACTTC. Translation: CASSAAGSSYEQYF.

In this sample, this clonotype turned up a few times. This sequence joins TRBV5-6 and TRBJ2-7; D not certain. The V end lost 2 bases, the J end lost 2 bases, and 11 bases lay between the germline ends. CDR1 and CDR2 from the germline V gene are SGHDT and YYEEEE. CDR3 length: 14 amino acids. CDR3 in amino acids: CASSFRNGAYEQYF. CDR3 coding DNA: TGTGCCAGCAGCTTTAGGAACGGAGCCTACGAGCAGTACTTC.

This clonotype came up many times. V is TRBV12-3 or TRBV12-4 and J is TRBJ2-1, with 12 bases identical to TRBD2. Trimming removed 5 bases from V and 6 bases from J; junction bases left unmatched: 5. This CDR3 comprises 15 residues. CDR3 residues: CASSGGLAGPNEQFF. CDR3 DNA sequence: TGTGCCAGCAGTGGGGGACTAGCGGGCCCCAATGAGCAGTTCTTC.